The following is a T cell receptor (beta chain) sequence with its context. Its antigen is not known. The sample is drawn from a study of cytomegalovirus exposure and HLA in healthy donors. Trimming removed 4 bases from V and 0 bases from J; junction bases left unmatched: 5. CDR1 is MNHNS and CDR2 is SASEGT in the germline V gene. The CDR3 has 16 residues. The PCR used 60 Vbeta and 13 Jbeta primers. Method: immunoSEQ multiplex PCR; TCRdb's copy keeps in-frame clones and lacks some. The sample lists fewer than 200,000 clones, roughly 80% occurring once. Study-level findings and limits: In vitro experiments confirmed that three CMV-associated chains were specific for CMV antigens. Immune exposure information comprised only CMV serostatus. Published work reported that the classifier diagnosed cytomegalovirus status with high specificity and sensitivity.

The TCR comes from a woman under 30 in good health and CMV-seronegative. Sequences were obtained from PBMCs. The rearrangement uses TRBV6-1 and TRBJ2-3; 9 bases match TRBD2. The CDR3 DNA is TGTGCCAGCAGTGGTCGAACTAGCGGGAGCACAGATACGCAGTATTTT. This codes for CASSGRTSGSTDTQYF.